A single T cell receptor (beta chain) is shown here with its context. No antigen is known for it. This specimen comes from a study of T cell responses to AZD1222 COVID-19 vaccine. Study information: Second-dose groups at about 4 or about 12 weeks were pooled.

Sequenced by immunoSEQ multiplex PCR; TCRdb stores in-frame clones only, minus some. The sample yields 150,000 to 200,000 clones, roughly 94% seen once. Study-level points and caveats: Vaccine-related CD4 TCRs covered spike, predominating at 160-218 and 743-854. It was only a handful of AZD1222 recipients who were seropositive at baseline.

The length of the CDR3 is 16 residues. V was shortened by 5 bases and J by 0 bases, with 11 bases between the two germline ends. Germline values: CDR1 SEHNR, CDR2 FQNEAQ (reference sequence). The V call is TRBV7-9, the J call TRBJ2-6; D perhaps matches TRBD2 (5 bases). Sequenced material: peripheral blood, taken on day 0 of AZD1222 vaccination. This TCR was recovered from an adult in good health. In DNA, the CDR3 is TGTGCCAGCAGCACTCCTCGGGACTCTGGGGCCAACGTCCTGACTTTC. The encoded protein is CASSTPRDSGANVLTF.